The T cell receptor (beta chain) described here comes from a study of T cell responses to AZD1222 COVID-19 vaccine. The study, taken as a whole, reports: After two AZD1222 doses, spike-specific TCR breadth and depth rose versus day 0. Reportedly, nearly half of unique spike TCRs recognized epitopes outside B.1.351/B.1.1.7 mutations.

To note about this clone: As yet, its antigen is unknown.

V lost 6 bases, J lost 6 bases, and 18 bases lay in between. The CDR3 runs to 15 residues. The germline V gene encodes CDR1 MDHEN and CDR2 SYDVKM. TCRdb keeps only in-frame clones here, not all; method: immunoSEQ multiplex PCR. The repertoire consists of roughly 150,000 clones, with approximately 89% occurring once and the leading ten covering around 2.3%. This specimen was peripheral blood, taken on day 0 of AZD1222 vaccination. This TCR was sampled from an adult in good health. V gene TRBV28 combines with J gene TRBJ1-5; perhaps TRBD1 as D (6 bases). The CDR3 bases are TGTGCCAGCAGCCCCCCCTCACAGGGCGGTCAGCCCCAGCATTTT. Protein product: CASSPPSQGGQPQHF. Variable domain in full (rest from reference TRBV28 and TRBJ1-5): DVKVTQSSRYLVKRTGEKVFLECVQDMDHENMFWYRQDPGLGLRLIYFSYDVKMKEKGDIPEGYSVSREKKERFSLILESASTNQTSMYLCASSPPSQGGQPQHFGDGTRLSIL.